This record covers a single T cell receptor (beta chain). Its antigen remains unknown. The source of the sample is a study of cytomegalovirus exposure and HLA in healthy donors. The study, taken as a whole, reports: TCR beta V- and J-gene trimming, according to a later analysis, was linked to a missense DCLRE1C variant. Rarity held for most TCR sequences, but there were some public TCRs that occurred in many donors. Another analysis was done later, and it associated 16,951 TCR beta sequences with HLA alleles at 0.05 false discovery rate.

Researchers ran the PCR with 60 Vbeta and 13 Jbeta primers. Under the authors' procedure: There were around 80 million unique TCR beta chains by a later count, and about 12 million of them were shared. The repertoire was sequenced with immunoSEQ multiplex PCR; TCRdb's copy has only in-frame clones and lacks some. That table supplies the V and J calls and clone size; D and trimming were determined from the DNA. The sample lists approximately 160,000 clones; around 68% were seen once. Sequencing was performed on PBMCs. The clonotype originates from a woman in her 40s in good health and CMV-seropositive.

The CDR3 DNA sequence: TGCGCCAGCAGACTAGCGGGGGCTACGAACACCGGGGAGCTGTTTTTT. It yields the protein CASRLAGATNTGELFF. The chain combines TRBV5-1 with TRBJ2-2; TRBD2 matches at 11 bases. The CDR3 covers 16 residues. V trimming: 5 bases; J trimming: 0 bases; junction bases outside the gene matches: 3. CDR1 and CDR2 (germline): SGHRS, YFSETQ.